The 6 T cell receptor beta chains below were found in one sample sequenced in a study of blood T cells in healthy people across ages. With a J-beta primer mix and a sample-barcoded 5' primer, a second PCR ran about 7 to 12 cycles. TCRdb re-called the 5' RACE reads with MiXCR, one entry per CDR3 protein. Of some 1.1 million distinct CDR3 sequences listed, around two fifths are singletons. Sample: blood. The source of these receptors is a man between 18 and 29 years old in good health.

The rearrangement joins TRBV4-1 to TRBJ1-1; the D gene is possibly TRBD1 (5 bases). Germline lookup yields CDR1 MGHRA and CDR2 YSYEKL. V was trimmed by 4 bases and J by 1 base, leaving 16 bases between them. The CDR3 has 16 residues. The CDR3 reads CASSPKNGGENTEAFF. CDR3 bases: TGCGCCAGCAGCCCCAAGAATGGGGGGGAGAACACTGAAGCTTTCTTT.

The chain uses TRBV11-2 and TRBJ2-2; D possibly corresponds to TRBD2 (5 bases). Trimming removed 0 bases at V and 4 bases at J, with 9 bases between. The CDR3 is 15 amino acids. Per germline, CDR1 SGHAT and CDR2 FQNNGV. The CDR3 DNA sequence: TGTGCCAGCAGCTTAGAAGCGGCGGGCACCGGGGAGCTGTTTTTT. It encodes CASSLEAAGTGELFF.

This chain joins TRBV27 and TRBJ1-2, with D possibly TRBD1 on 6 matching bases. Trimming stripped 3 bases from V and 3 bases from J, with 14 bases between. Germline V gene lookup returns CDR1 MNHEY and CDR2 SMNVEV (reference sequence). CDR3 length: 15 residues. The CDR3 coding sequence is TGTGCCAGCAGTTTCTCCCGGGCAGGGGACTATGGCTACACCTTC. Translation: CASSFSRAGDYGYTF.

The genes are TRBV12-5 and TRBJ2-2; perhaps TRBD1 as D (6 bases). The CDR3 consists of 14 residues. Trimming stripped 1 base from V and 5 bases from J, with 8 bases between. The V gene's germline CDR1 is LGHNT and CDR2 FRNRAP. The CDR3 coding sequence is TGTGCTAGTGGTTTGGGTGACAGGACCGGGGAGCTGTTTTTT. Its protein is CASGLGDRTGELFF. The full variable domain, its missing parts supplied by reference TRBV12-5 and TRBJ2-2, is DARVTQTPRHKVTEMGQEVTMRCQPILGHNTVFWYRQTMMQGLELLAYFRNRAPLDDSGMPKDRFSAEMPDATLATLKIQPSEPRDSAVYFCASGLGDRTGELFFGEGSRLTVL.

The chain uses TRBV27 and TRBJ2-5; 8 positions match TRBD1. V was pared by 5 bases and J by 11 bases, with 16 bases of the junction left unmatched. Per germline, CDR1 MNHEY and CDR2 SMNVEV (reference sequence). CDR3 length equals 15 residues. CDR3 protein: CASSTLGTGHSEQYF. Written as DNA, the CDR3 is TGTGCCAGCAGTACCCTAGGGACAGGACATTCTGAGCAGTACTTC.

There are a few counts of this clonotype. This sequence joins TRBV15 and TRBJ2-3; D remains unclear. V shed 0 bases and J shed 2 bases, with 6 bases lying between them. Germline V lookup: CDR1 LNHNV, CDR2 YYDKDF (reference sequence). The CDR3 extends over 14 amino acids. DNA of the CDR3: TGTGCCACCAGCAGAGATATTGTCACAGATACGCAGTATTTT. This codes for CATSRDIVTDTQYF.